This T cell receptor (beta chain) was sequenced during a study of T cell responses to AZD1222 COVID-19 vaccine. CDR1 is SGHTA, CDR2 FQGNSA, per germline. V shed 0 bases and J shed 2 bases, with 20 bases lying between them. The CDR3 has 18 residues. This clone came up once. What it binds is unknown. Measured with immunoSEQ multiplex PCR; TCRdb has only the in-frame clones, and not every one. Among some 120,000 clones listed, about 90% were seen once. Points from the study as a whole: An increase in Spike-specific TCR breadth and depth was observed after two AZD1222 doses. CD4 TCRs linked to vaccination spanned spike, dominating at 160-218 and 743-854.

The sample in question was peripheral blood, obtained on day 0 of AZD1222 vaccination. This clonotype originated in an adult in good health. The rearrangement links TRBV7-2 to TRBJ2-7; the D gene is possibly TRBD1 (6 bases). The CDR3 here is CASSLATALGAATYEQYF. CDR3 nucleotides: TGTGCCAGCAGCTTAGCCACAGCATTGGGGGCGGCCACCTACGAGCAGTACTTC.